The 2 T cell receptor beta chains listed next were all sequenced from one sample in a study of OX40 agonist ivuxolimab in advanced cancers. The repertoire was sequenced with immunoSEQ multiplex PCR; TCRdb's copy has only in-frame clones and lacks some. The sample lists 55,000 to 85,000 clones; 86% were seen once. The input for sequencing was CD4+ or CD8+ T cells sorted from blood, taken in a trial of the OX40 agonist ivuxolimab. All receptors come from an adult with an advanced solid tumor such as melanoma, head and neck, liver or kidney cancer.

As to this clone: The germline gene is not matched at one end of the junction; a read error may be the cause. The CDR3 DNA reads as TGTGCCAGCAGTTTAGGCGCGAACACTGAAGCTTTCTTT. It specifies CASSLGANTEAFF. The J gene is TRBJ1-1, the V gene TRBV7-6; D is ambiguous. The CDR3 loop spans 13 amino acids. Germline lookup yields CDR1 SGHVS and CDR2 FNYEAQ.

J is TRBJ1-1 and V is TRBV19; D remains ambiguous. Germline CDR1 reads LNHDA; CDR2 reads SQIVND (reference sequence). Trimming removed 4 bases from V and 1 base from J, with 4 bases in between. The CDR3 has 12 residues. This chain's CDR3 is CASSRGNTEAFF. Written as DNA, the CDR3 is TGTGCCAGTAGTAGAGGGAACACTGAAGCTTTCTTT. Full variable domain (remainder filled in from reference TRBV19 and TRBJ1-1): DGGITQSPKYLFRKEGQNVTLSCEQNLNHDAMYWYRQDPGQGLRLIYYSQIVNDFQKGDIAEGYSVSREKKESFPLTVTSAQKNPTAFYLCASSRGNTEAFFGQGTRLTVV.